The 3 T cell receptor beta chains reported below all come from one sample, sequenced in a study of blood T cells in healthy people across ages. The second PCR ran roughly 7 to 11 cycles with a sample-barcoded 5' primer and J-beta primers. TCRdb reanalysed the 5' RACE reads using MiXCR and keeps one entry per CDR3 protein. The data contain approximately 400,000 distinct CDR3 sequences, over 45% of them singletons. Sequenced sample: blood. The receptor source for this set is a man between 60 and 75 years old in good health.

This clonotype was detected only once. This sequence joins TRBV6-2 or TRBV6-3 and TRBJ2-7; unclear D gene. Per the germline V gene, CDR1 is MNHEY and CDR2 is SVGEGT. V lost 0 bases, J lost 0 bases, and 9 bases lay in between. The CDR3 spans 15 residues. The CDR3 loop reads CASSYSPGSSYEQYF. Here the CDR3 DNA reads TGTGCCAGCAGTTACTCTCCCGGTAGCTCCTACGAGCAGTACTTC.

V is TRBV29-1 and J is TRBJ1-4; D is possibly TRBD1 (5 bases). The germline V gene encodes CDR1 SQVTM and CDR2 ANQGSEA. V dropped 4 bases and J dropped 7 bases, with 10 bases sitting between them. The CDR3 totals 12 residues. The CDR3 loop reads CSVAGPAEKLFF. Here the CDR3 DNA reads TGCAGCGTTGCAGGGCCGGCTGAAAAACTGTTTTTT.

Only a few counts were recorded for this clonotype. The chain couples TRBV6-5 to TRBJ2-5; 10 nucleotides line up with TRBD2. The V gene end was trimmed by 7 bases and the J gene end by 7 bases; junction bases not matched to a gene: 9. CDR3 length: 14 residues. CDR1 is MNHEY and CDR2 is SVGAGI in the germline V gene. The CDR3 DNA reads TGTGCCAGCAATCGAGCGGGAGGGCCGGGGACCCAGTACTTC. It translates to CASNRAGGPGTQYF.